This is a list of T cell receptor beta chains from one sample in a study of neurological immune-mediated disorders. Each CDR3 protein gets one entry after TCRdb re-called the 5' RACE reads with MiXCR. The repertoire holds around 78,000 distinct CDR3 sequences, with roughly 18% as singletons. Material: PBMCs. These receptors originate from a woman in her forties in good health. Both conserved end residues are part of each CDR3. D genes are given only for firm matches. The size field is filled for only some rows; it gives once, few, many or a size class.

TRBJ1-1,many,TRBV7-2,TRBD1,TGTGCCAGCAGCCTCCTCGGACAGGGGGCGACTGAAGCTTTCTTT,CASSLLGQGATEAFF
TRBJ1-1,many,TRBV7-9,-,TGTGCCAGCAGCTGGGGAAGGGGTCAGGGCGACATGAACACTGAAGCTTTCTTT,CASSWGRGQGDMNTEAFF
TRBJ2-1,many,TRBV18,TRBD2,TGTGCCAGCTCACCCCCGGGGAGCGGGGGATCGAGTGAGCAGTTCTTC,CASSPPGSGGSSEQFF
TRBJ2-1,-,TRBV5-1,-,TGCGCCAGCAGCCTCCAAAGCGGATACCCTAACAATGAGCAGTTCTTC,CASSLQSGYPNNEQFF
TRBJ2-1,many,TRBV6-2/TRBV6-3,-,TGTGCCAGCAGTTTTAAGTCCCGCGAGCGGCGGTTCTTC,CASSFKSRERRFF
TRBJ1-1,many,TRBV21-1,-,TGTGCCAGCAACGGGACAGCGAAGAACACTGAAGCTTTCTTT,CASNGTAKNTEAFF
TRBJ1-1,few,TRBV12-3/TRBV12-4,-,TGTGCCAGCAGCCGGACGGAAGTTCTCGAAGCTTTCTTT,CASSRTEVLEAFF
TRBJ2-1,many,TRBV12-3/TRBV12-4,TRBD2,TGTGCCAGCAGCCGCGGGGGGGGCGAAAATGAGCAGTTCTTC,CASSRGGGENEQFF
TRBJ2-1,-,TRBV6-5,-,TGTGCCAGCAGTTACGTGGGGAGCTCCTACAATGAGCAGTTCTTC,CASSYVGSSYNEQFF
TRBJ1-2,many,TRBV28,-,TGTGCCAGCAGTTTCCTTCCAGGGTCTAACTATGGCTACACCTTC,CASSFLPGSNYGYTF
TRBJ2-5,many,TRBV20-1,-,TGCAGTGCTACCAGGGGCCTAATCCAGGACAGACGAGAGACCCAGTACTTC,CSATRGLIQDRRETQYF
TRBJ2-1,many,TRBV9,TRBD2,TGTGCCAGCAGCGTAGGGCTAGCGGGGGGTAGTTACAATGAGCAGTTCTTC,CASSVGLAGGSYNEQFF
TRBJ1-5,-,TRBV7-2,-,TGTGCCAGCAGCTTAGAGGGCTTGAGCAATCAGCCCCAGCATTTT,CASSLEGLSNQPQHF
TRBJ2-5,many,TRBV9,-,TGTGCCAGCAGCGCGCGGGTCGGCCAAGAGACCCAGTACTTC,CASSARVGQETQYF
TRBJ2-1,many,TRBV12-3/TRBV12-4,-,TGTGCCAGCAGTAATCGGCTAGAGCAGTTCTTC,CASSNRLEQFF
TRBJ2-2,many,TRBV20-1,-,TGCAGTGCTAGTCACGGGGCCGGGGAGCTGTTTTTT,CSASHGAGELFF
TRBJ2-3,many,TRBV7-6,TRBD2,TGTGCCAGCAGCTCAATCCCTAGCGGGCCTAGCACAGATACGCAGTATTTT,CASSSIPSGPSTDTQYF
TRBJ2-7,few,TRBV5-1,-,TGCGCCAGCAGCTTGGAACAGGCTTACGAGCAGTACTTC,CASSLEQAYEQYF
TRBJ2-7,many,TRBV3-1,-,TGTGCCAGCAGCCAAGCAGGGGTGGACGAGCAGTACTTC,CASSQAGVDEQYF
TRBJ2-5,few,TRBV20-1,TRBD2,TGCAGTGCTAGCGACCCTAGCGGGGGGGAGACCCAGTACTTC,CSASDPSGGETQYF
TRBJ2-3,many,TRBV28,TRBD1,TGTGCCAGCAGTTTTCCACAGGGGGATATAGGAGATACGCAGTATTTT,CASSFPQGDIGDTQYF
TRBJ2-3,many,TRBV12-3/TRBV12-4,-,TGTGCCAGCAGTTTCCGGGCAGGGTTCAGAGATACGCAGTATTTT,CASSFRAGFRDTQYF
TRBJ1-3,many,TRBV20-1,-,TGCAGTGCTAGACTTTCTCCAGGAAACACCATATATTTT,CSARLSPGNTIYF
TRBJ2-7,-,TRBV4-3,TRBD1,TGCGCCAGCAGCCAAGACGAAGGGACAGATACCTACGAGCAGTACTTC,CASSQDEGTDTYEQYF
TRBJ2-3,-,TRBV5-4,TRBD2,TGTGCCAGCAGCTTAAAGGAGCGGGGGGGCCACGATACGCAGTATTTT,CASSLKERGGHDTQYF
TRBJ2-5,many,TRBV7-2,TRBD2,TGTGCCAGCAGCGCCCGGACTAGCGGGGGGGCTGGGACCCAGTACTTC,CASSARTSGGAGTQYF
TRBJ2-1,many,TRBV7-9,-,TGTGCCAGCACCTACCAGGGTTCGGGTGAGCAGTTCTTC,CASTYQGSGEQFF